The subject of this entry is one T cell receptor beta chain. The antigen remains undetermined. This sample was included in a study of T-cell reconstitution after alpha-beta-depleted transplantation in children. Study findings and constraints: The study traced high day-60 TCRbeta diversity in some patients to surviving recipient T cells and thymic progenitors.

This sample's TCRbeta library carried unique molecular identifier barcodes. MiXCR, run by TCRdb on the PCR reads, gives a single entry per CDR3 protein. The sample holds roughly 790,000 distinct CDR3 sequences, roughly 15% seen once. This CDR3 is built from 12 residues. Germline CDR1 is SEHNR and CDR2 is FQNEAQ (reference sequence). Trimming took 1 base from V and 7 from J, leaving 7 bases between them. The source material was PBMCs, mostly from graft donor cells, sampled 360 days after TCRalphabeta/CD19-depleted stem cell transplant. The rearrangement joins TRBV7-9 to TRBJ1-2; D not certain. This receptor was taken from a male patient aged 10 to 17 who had a stem cell transplant for acute lymphoblastic leukemia, so the T cells may come from the graft donor. The DNA of the CDR3 is TGTGCCAGCAGCTTAGGCAGTGCTGGCTACACCTTC. This translates into CASSLGSAGYTF.